This TCR beta chain was captured by sequencing in a study of regulatory T cells in long-lasting Graves disease. The authors built TCR beta libraries using iRepertoire HTBI primers and Arm-PCR of CDR3 regions. TCRdb re-derived calls from the multiplex PCR reads in MiXCR, one entry per CDR3 protein. The sample carries 400,000 to 500,000 distinct CDR3 sequences, 14% recorded once. V was clipped by 6 bases and J by 8 bases; unmatched bases: 10. CDR1 DFQATT and CDR2 SNEGSKA come from the germline V gene (reference sequence). CDR3 length equals 14 residues. General study findings and limits: Newly diagnosed disease favored TRBV20-1 and TRBJ2-1 over persistent disease.

Time point noted: newly diagnosed GD, antithyroid drugs for less than 3 months. Construction of the TCR library relied on RNA isolated from PBMCs. This clonotype was found many times. The antigen remains undetermined. This sample was shared with a second study, whose subject was T cells in Graves' hyperthyroidism and ophthalmopathy.

The rearrangement uses TRBV20-1 and TRBJ2-1, with TRBD2 identical over 10 bases. Sample: peripheral blood mononuclear cells (PBMCs), taken at new diagnosis, from a patient treated with antithyroid drugs. The sequence derives from a woman aged 45-59 years with Graves disease. For the CDR3, the DNA is TGCAGTGCCGATAGGACTAGCGGAACCGATGAGCAGTTCTTC. The encoded protein is CSADRTSGTDEQFF.